This T cell receptor beta chain is from a study of blood T cell repertoires in COVID-19. Whole-study context: The United States, Italy and Spain supplied acute and convalescent COVID-19 samples.

Germline V gives CDR1 KGHDR, CDR2 SFDVKD. The CDR3 has 15 amino acids. V shed 5 bases, J shed 4 bases, and the junction held 9 bases outside the gene matches. Participants spanned ages roughly 18 to 95 years and resided in 20 to 25 US areas. Grouping used clinical history reported by participants in a survey and questionnaire. As handled by the study authors: From reference gene primer amplification, estimates of nucleated cell counts were derived. This table comes from immunoSEQ multiplex PCR, and its TCRdb copy is limited to in-frame clones, with some not included. Clonal size and the V and J genes are those of that table, whereas D and trimming came from the DNA. Of about 330,000 clones listed, around 90% are singletons.

This chain joins TRBV24-1 and TRBJ1-2; the match to TRBD1 covers 7 bases. The TCR originated in a woman in her twenties or thirties who had recovered from COVID-19. Sequenced: PBMCs or T cells enriched from blood (not recorded which). As DNA, the CDR3 is TGTGCCACCAGTGGTCGGACAGGTGAAATCTATGGCTACACCTTC. Translating gives CATSGRTGEIYGYTF.